The 16 T cell receptor beta chains presented below share a single source sample, sequenced in a study of post-analysis software for immune sequencing data. No antigens are known for them. Broader study findings: Compared with controls, patients had more of about 5 TRBV segments, including TRBV5-6, TRBV5-1 and TRBV20-1.

TCR beta cDNA libraries had unique molecular identifiers. TCRdb reanalysed the PCR reads using MiXCR and keeps one entry per CDR3 protein. The table lists about 170,000 distinct CDR3 sequences, approximately 31% of them singletons. Material: blood. The receptors here all came from a girl under 18 with multiple sclerosis.

This chain connects TRBV12-3 or TRBV12-4 to TRBJ1-2; D perhaps matches TRBD1 (6 bases). The CDR3 covers 14 residues. V was clipped by 4 bases and J by 5 bases, with 14 bases between them. CDR3 protein: CASSSRTVGYGYTF. CDR3 in DNA: TGTGCCAGCAGTTCTCGGACAGTCGGGTATGGCTACACCTTC.

This clonotype has ten or more counts. The CDR3 nucleotides are TGTGCCAGCAGTTCAGGGGACGGGGAGACCCAGTACTTC. Protein product: CASSSGDGETQYF. V usage is TRBV6-5 and J usage is TRBJ2-5; tentatively, D is TRBD1 (6 bases). V was shortened by 4 bases and J by 5 bases, with 11 bases between the two germline ends. The CDR3 is 13 amino acids. Germline CDR1 reads MNHEY; CDR2 reads SVGAGI.

The J gene is TRBJ2-3, the V gene TRBV5-1; D not certain. Trimming pared 5 bases from V and 2 bases from J, leaving 6 bases between. Germline assignment: CDR1 SGHRS and CDR2 YFSETQ. This CDR3 has 12 amino acids. The CDR3 reads CASRWDTDTQYF. CDR3 DNA sequence: TGCGCCAGCAGGTGGGACACAGATACGCAGTATTTT.

Notes on this clonotype: With a much larger clone just one base away, this may be a read error. The V call is TRBV20-1, the J call TRBJ2-1; tentative D call: TRBD2 (6 bases). The J call could be wrong; TRBJ2-7 is a better fit for the DNA end. In germline, CDR1 is DFQATT, CDR2 SNEGSKA (reference sequence). This CDR3 region has 15 residues. The CDR3 reads CSARVGGTSYNEQYF. The CDR3 bases are TGCAGTGCTAGAGTGGGCGGGACCTCCTACAATGAGCAGTACTTC.

Remarks on this clonotype: Compared with germline, one end of the junction differs, possibly owing to a read error. The rearrangement links TRBV24-1 to TRBJ1-5; D is ambiguous. The CDR3 is made up of 19 amino acids. Germline loops: CDR1 KGHDR, CDR2 SFDVKD. CDR3 region: CATSALVDPYVQINQPQHF. In DNA, the CDR3 is TGTGCCACCAGTGCTTTGGTCGACCCCTACGTACAAATCAATCAGCCCCAGCATTTT.

This clonotype was seen a handful of times. The genes are TRBV4-1 and TRBJ1-1; D remains ambiguous. CDR1 and CDR2 from the germline V gene are MGHRA and YSYEKL. V was clipped by 1 base and J by 0 bases, with 6 bases between them. The length of the CDR3 is 14 residues. The CDR3 DNA sequence: TGCGCCAGCAGCCAAGTTCACATGAACACTGAAGCTTTCTTT. Protein: CASSQVHMNTEAFF.

The genes are TRBV6-5 and TRBJ2-1; D could derive from TRBD1 or TRBD2 (6 bases each). Trimming took 2 bases from V and 13 from J, leaving 27 bases between them. The CDR3 consists of 17 residues. Per the germline V gene, CDR1 is MNHEY and CDR2 is SVGAGI. The CDR3 nucleotides read TGTGCCAGCAGTTACAGTTGGGGGGCTGCAGGGGTGAAGACCCAGTTCTTC. This sequence encodes CASSYSWGAAGVKTQFF.

This clonotype was detected only a few times. J is TRBJ1-1 and V is TRBV27; perhaps TRBD1 as D (5 bases). The length of the CDR3 is 15 residues. Germline loops: CDR1 MNHEY, CDR2 SMNVEV (reference sequence). The germline V and J ends were trimmed by 3 bases and 3 bases, with 14 bases remaining between them. This chain's CDR3 is CASSFGGLGDTEAFF. The DNA for the CDR3 is TGTGCCAGCAGTTTTGGCGGATTAGGGGACACTGAAGCTTTCTTT.

This clonotype occurred a few times. The rearrangement uses TRBV27 and TRBJ1-1; maybe TRBD1 (6 bases). V gave up 4 bases and J gave up 6 bases, with 15 bases separating them. The germline CDR1 and CDR2 sequences are MNHEY and SMNVEV (reference sequence). CDR3 length: 14 amino acids. For the CDR3, the DNA is TGTGCCAGCAGTTGGGGATCGGGACACTCTGAAGCTTTCTTT. This translates into CASSWGSGHSEAFF.

In this sample, this clonotype turned up a few times. The rearrangement links TRBV5-1 to TRBJ2-5; tentative D call: TRBD2 (5 bases). Germline assignment: CDR1 SGHRS and CDR2 YFSETQ. The CDR3 has 16 residues. Deletions cut 1 base from V and 1 base from J, with 14 bases between. The DNA for the CDR3 is TGCGCCAGCAGCTTGATGAGCGGAGACGCCCAAGAGACCCAGTACTTC. It yields the protein CASSLMSGDAQETQYF.

The V gene is TRBV5-1, the J gene TRBJ2-1; possibly TRBD2 for D (6 bases). This CDR3 has 15 amino acids. Trimming shortened V by 4 bases and J by 4 bases, and 15 bases separated the two germline ends. CDR1 and CDR2 (germline): SGHRS, YFSETQ. CDR3 in DNA: TGCGCCAGCAGCAGGCCGGGGGAACTATACAATGAGCAGTTCTTC. This translates into CASSRPGELYNEQFF.

On this clonotype itself: One base away lies a much larger clone, so this may be a sequencing read error. V usage is TRBV29-1 and J usage is TRBJ2-7, with 8 nucleotides matching TRBD1. The trim removed 6 bases at V and 5 bases at J, leaving 15 bases unmatched. Germline assignment: CDR1 SQVTM and CDR2 ANQGSEA. The CDR3 runs 15 residues. The CDR3 sequence: CSVRGFGTGDHEQYF. The CDR3, as DNA: TGCAGCGTGAGGGGATTCGGGACAGGAGACCACGAGCAGTACTTC.

This clonotype showed up many times. This chain uses TRBV29-1 with TRBJ1-1, with a possible D match to TRBD1 (5 bases). Germline V gene sequence: CDR1 SQVTM, CDR2 ANQGSEA. The CDR3 spans 14 residues. With 8 bases removed from V and 4 bases from J, the gap between germline ends came to 20 bases. CDR3 DNA: TGCAGCCTGGCCCCCCGGGGGAGAGGCACTGAAGCTTTCTTT. Amino acid sequence: CSLAPRGRGTEAFF.

This clonotype was observed a few times. V is TRBV7-9 and J is TRBJ1-5; D gene ambiguous. Trimming took 0 bases from V and 6 from J, leaving 12 bases between them. Germline CDR1 reads SEHNR; CDR2 reads FQNEAQ (reference sequence). The CDR3 loop spans 15 amino acids. As DNA, the CDR3 is TGTGCCAGCAGCTTAGCGGGCCAGCTACTTCAGCCCCAGCATTTT. Translating it yields CASSLAGQLLQPQHF.

This clonotype came up many times. The V call is TRBV4-1, the J call TRBJ2-1, with D possibly matching TRBD2 (5 bases). The V end was cut by 4 bases, the J end by 0 bases, with 13 bases between. The CDR3 consists of 16 residues. Germline V gene data show CDR1 as MGHRA and CDR2 as YSYEKL. In DNA form, the CDR3 reads TGCGCCAGCAGCCGAAAGGACTTCACCTCCTACAATGAGCAGTTCTTC. This translates into CASSRKDFTSYNEQFF.

V usage is TRBV12-3 or TRBV12-4 and J usage is TRBJ2-1, with 7 bases identical to TRBD2. The CDR3 is 14 amino acids. Germline trimming cut 6 bases from V and 5 bases from J; bases unmatched to any gene: 7. As DNA, the CDR3 is TGTGCCAGCAGGGCTAGCGGCGGACACAATGAGCAGTTCTTC. Its protein is CASRASGGHNEQFF.